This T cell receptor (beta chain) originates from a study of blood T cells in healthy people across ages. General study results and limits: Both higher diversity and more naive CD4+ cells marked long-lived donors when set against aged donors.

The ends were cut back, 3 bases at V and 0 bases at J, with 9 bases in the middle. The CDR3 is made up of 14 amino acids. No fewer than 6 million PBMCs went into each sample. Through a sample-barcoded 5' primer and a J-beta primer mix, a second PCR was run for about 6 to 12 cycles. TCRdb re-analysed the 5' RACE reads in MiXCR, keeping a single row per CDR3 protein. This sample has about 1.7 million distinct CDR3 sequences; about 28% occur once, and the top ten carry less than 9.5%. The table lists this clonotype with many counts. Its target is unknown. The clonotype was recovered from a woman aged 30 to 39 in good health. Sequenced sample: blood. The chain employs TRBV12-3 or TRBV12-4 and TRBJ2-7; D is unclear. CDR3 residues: CASSLGSVSYEQYF. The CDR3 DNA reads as TGTGCCAGCAGTTTGGGCAGCGTCTCCTACGAGCAGTACTTC.